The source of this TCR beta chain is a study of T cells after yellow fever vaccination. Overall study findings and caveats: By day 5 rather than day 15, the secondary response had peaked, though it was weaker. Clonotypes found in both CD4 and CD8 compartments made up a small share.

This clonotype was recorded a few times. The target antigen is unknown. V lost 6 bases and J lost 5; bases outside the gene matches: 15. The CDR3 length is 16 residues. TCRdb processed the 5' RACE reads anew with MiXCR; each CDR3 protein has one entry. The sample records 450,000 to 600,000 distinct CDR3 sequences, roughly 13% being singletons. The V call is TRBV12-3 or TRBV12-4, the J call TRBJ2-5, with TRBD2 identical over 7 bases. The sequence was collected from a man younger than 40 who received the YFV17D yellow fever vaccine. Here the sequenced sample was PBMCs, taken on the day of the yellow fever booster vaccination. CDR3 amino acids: CASSSGGPGAGETQYF. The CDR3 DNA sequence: TGTGCCAGCAGCTCGGGGGGTCCGGGAGCAGGGGAGACCCAGTACTTC.